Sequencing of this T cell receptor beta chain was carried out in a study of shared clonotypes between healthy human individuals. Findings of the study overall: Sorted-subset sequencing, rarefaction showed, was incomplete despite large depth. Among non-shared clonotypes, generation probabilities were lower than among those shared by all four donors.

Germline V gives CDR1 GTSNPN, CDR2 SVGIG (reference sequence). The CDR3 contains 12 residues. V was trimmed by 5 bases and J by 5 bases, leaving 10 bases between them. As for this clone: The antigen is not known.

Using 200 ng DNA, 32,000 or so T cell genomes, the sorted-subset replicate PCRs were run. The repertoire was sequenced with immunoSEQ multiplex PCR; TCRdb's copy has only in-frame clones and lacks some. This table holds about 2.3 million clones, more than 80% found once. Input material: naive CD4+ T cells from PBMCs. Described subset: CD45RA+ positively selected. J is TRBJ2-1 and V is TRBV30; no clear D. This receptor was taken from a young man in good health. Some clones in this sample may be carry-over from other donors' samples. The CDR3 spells CAWGGTHNEQFF. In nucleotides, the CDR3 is TGTGCCTGGGGCGGCACTCACAATGAGCAGTTCTTC. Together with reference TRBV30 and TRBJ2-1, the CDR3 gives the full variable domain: SQTIHQWPATLVQPVGSPLSLECTVEGTSNPNLYWYRQAAGRGLQLLFYSVGIGQISSEVPQNLSASRPQDRQFILSSKKLLLSDSGFYLCAWGGTHNEQFFGPGTRLTVL.